This section outlines one T cell receptor beta chain sequence together with its context. Antigen unknown. Deep-level assay runs were performed. Here immunoSEQ multiplex PCR was the method, and the copy in TCRdb shows in-frame clones only, minus some. This table holds around 2.3 million clones, approximately 95% found once. The investigators split CD4+ cells into a CD45RA+ naive subset and a CD45RA-negative memory subset. The trim removed 3 bases at V and 1 base at J, leaving 9 bases unmatched. The CDR3 runs 17 residues. Germline CDR1 reads SGHRS; CDR2 reads YFSETQ. The entry originates in a study of shared clonotypes between healthy human individuals. On the study more broadly: CD4 naive and memory got three plates each, CD8 naive two, CD8 memory one. Findings and caveats of the study: Clonotype sharing among donors was thought likely to change with sequencing depth.

The source of this sequence is a man aged 18 to 30 in good health. Sequenced: naive CD4+ T cells sorted from blood. Subset given: CD45RA+ positively selected. The V call is TRBV5-1, the J call TRBJ2-7; 11 bases align to TRBD2. The DNA for the CDR3 is TGCGCCAGCAGCTATAGACCCGGGACTAGCGGTTCCTACGAGCAGTACTTC. Translation: CASSYRPGTSGSYEQYF.